This T cell receptor (beta chain) stems from a study of blood T cell repertoires in COVID-19. Study background: Acute-phase and convalescent COVID-19 samples originated in the United States, Italy and Spain.

Germline V gene sequence: CDR1 SGHVS, CDR2 FQNEAQ. The CDR3 consists of 14 residues. Trimming pared 3 bases from V and 5 bases from J, leaving 13 bases between. As processed by the authors: Counts of nucleated cells, estimated from reference gene primer amplification, were obtained. Measured with immunoSEQ multiplex PCR; TCRdb has only the in-frame clones, and not every one. The V and J calls and clone size were taken over from that table, and D and trimming were inferred from the DNA. The sample shows tens of thousands of clones, roughly nine tenths of them seen only once. This TCR derives from a man aged 30-40 years with active or convalescent COVID-19. The rearrangement joins TRBV7-8 to TRBJ1-1; D possibly corresponds to TRBD1 (6 bases). Input material: peripheral blood. CDR3 sequence (DNA): TGTGCCAGCAGCTTCTTGGGAGGGGGAACTGAAGCTTTCTTT. Its translation: CASSFLGGGTEAFF.